The 22 T cell receptor beta chains presented below share a single source sample, sequenced in a study of T-cell memory formation after mild COVID-19. Using its own MiXCR run on the 5' RACE reads, TCRdb lists one record per CDR3 protein. The data contain approximately 570,000 distinct CDR3 sequences, about 20% of them singletons. The sequencing input was PBMCs or a T cell subset sorted from them (not recorded which). The source of these receptors is an adult woman who had mild COVID-19 (a few samples of this study predate the infection). Cell type and time point are not known.

This clonotype has more than one count but fewer than ten. In DNA, the CDR3 is TGTGCCAGCAGTGAATTGGGACTAGCAGCGGCCAATGAGCAGTTCTTC. Its translation is CASSELGLAAANEQFF. This rearrangement joins TRBV2 to TRBJ2-1, with 9 bases that match TRBD2. Germline assignment: CDR1 SNHLY and CDR2 FYNNEI. This CDR3 region has 16 residues. V was clipped by 2 bases and J by 6 bases; unmatched bases: 8.

This clonotype turned up a few times. The chain combines TRBV5-1 with TRBJ2-2; 7 bases are a match to TRBD2. There are 15 residues in the CDR3. Germline CDR1 is SGHRS and CDR2 is YFSETQ. V lost 5 bases and J lost 4; bases outside the gene matches: 8. The CDR3 is CASSSGTKITGELFF. As DNA, the CDR3 is TGCGCCAGCAGTTCCGGGACTAAAATCACCGGGGAGCTGTTTTTT.

Here the CDR3 reads CASSHDTGGDRESYEQYF. For the CDR3, the DNA is TGCGCCAGCAGCCACGACACAGGGGGTGATCGAGAATCCTACGAGCAGTACTTC. The chain recombines TRBV4-3 with TRBJ2-7; 8 bases align to TRBD1. Germline V gene data show CDR1 as LGHNA and CDR2 as YSLEER. This CDR3 is 18 amino acids long. With V trimmed by 3 bases and J by 1 base, 14 bases remained unmatched.

The chain carries TRBV4-3 and TRBJ2-7; 9 nucleotides agree with TRBD1. Germline loops: CDR1 LGHNA, CDR2 YSLEER. The CDR3 spans 16 residues. J was trimmed by 3 bases and V by 3 bases; bases with no gene match: 9. CDR3 sequence (DNA): TGCGCCAGCAGCCAGTCACCACAGGGACAGGGCTACGAGCAGTACTTC. The encoded protein is CASSQSPQGQGYEQYF.

The genes are TRBV9 and TRBJ1-1; D not resolved. V shed 0 bases and J shed 4 bases, with 7 bases lying between them. The length of the CDR3 is 13 residues. Germline V gives CDR1 SGDLS, CDR2 YYNGEE. The DNA of the CDR3 is TGTGCCAGCAGCGTAGACCTGGGCACTGAAGCTTTCTTT. It yields the protein CASSVDLGTEAFF.

CDR3 sequence: CASSSHRVKFDEQYF. Here the CDR3 DNA reads TGTGCCAGCAGCTCCCACAGGGTGAAGTTTGACGAGCAGTACTTC. The chain recombines TRBV7-8 with TRBJ2-7; maybe TRBD1 (6 bases). The CDR3 is made up of 15 amino acids. Trimming removed 4 bases at V and 5 bases at J, with 18 bases between. Germline values: CDR1 SGHVS, CDR2 FQNEAQ.

This rearrangement joins TRBV2 to TRBJ2-7; TRBD1 aligns across 9 bases. The length of the CDR3 is 17 residues. The ends lost 10 bases at V and 3 bases at J; junction bases unmatched: 19. From germline, CDR1 is SNHLY and CDR2 FYNNEI. The CDR3 bases are TGTGCCACCCTCGTAAAGGACAGGGGCCCATATATCTACGAGCAGTACTTC. Encoded protein: CATLVKDRGPYIYEQYF.

The gene calls are TRBV7-2 and TRBJ2-7, with TRBD1 matching 7 bases. Trimming removed 1 base from V and 2 bases from J; junction bases left unmatched: 8. The germline V gene has CDR1 SGHTA and CDR2 FQGNSA. This CDR3 comprises 16 residues. The DNA for the CDR3 is TGTGCCAGCAGCTTAGAGACAGGGATCCCCACCTACGAGCAGTACTTC. It encodes CASSLETGIPTYEQYF.

This clonotype appeared many times. The chain recombines TRBV3-1 with TRBJ2-3; 9 bases are shared with TRBD1. Losses at the gene ends were 5 bases for V and 1 base for J; bases not matched to a gene: 13. The CDR3 is 18 residues long. The germline V gene encodes CDR1 LGHDT and CDR2 YNNKEL (reference sequence). CDR3 residues: CASSSYLQGAHRTDTQYF. The CDR3 DNA follows: TGTGCCAGCAGCTCCTACTTACAGGGGGCCCACCGCACAGATACGCAGTATTTT.

The table lists this clonotype with a few counts. The V call is TRBV4-3, the J call TRBJ2-4; 7 positions agree with TRBD1. Germline V gene data show CDR1 as LGHNA and CDR2 as YSLEER. V dropped 2 bases and J dropped 0; count of bases not matched to a gene: 7. The CDR3 is 17 residues long. This chain's CDR3 is CASSQSSTGVAKNIQYF. CDR3 nucleotides: TGCGCCAGCAGCCAAAGCTCCACAGGGGTAGCCAAAAACATTCAGTACTTC.

The sample holds a few counts of this clonotype. The chain links TRBV7-2 to TRBJ2-7; the D gene is possibly TRBD1 (6 bases). In germline, CDR1 is SGHTA, CDR2 FQGNSA. Trimming removed 3 bases at V and 3 bases at J, with 12 bases between. The CDR3 length is 14 residues. The CDR3 DNA reads TGTGCCAGCAGCTTTAGAGGACAGATCTACGAGCAGTACTTC. Its translation: CASSFRGQIYEQYF.

The chain carries TRBV20-1 and TRBJ2-7, with 9 bases matching TRBD2. The J segment lost 3 bases and the V segment lost 5 bases, leaving 11 bases of the junction unmatched. CDR3 length: 15 amino acids. Germline CDR1 and CDR2: DFQATT and SNEGSKA (reference sequence). This chain's CDR3 is CSALKTREGIYEQYF. CDR3 coding DNA: TGCAGTGCTCTGAAGACGCGGGAGGGAATCTACGAGCAGTACTTC.

The rearrangement links TRBV4-3 to TRBJ2-7, with D maybe TRBD2 (6 bases). The germline CDR1 and CDR2 sequences are LGHNA and YSLEER. The CDR3 extends over 14 amino acids. The V end lost 1 base, the J end lost 5 bases, and 12 bases lay between the germline ends. DNA of the CDR3: TGCGCCAGCAGCCAAGCGGGAGATGGGAACGAGCAGTACTTC. It translates to CASSQAGDGNEQYF.

This sequence joins TRBV12-3 or TRBV12-4 and TRBJ1-3; D is possibly TRBD1 (5 bases). Trimming cost V 6 bases and J 7 bases, with 22 bases left between them. This CDR3 spans 16 amino acids. CDR3 loop: CASSSEGLRPPNTIYF. As DNA, the CDR3 is TGTGCCAGCAGCTCCGAGGGGCTACGACCCCCCAACACCATATATTTT.

This sequence joins TRBV7-9 and TRBJ2-5; 9 bases match TRBD1. The V segment lost 6 bases and the J segment 5 bases; nucleotides outside the gene matches: 10. Germline CDR1 reads SEHNR; CDR2 reads FQNEAQ (reference sequence). This CDR3 contains 15 residues. The CDR3 loop reads CASRTGTGTRETQYF. The CDR3 DNA reads as TGTGCCAGCAGAACCGGGACAGGGACGAGGGAGACCCAGTACTTC.

The genes are TRBV24-1 and TRBJ2-2, with unresolved D. The CDR3 is 14 amino acids. CDR1 and CDR2 from the germline V gene are KGHDR and SFDVKD. Trimming removed 1 base at V and 4 bases at J, with 6 bases between. CDR3 DNA sequence: TGTGCCACCAGTGATTTAGAGGTCACCGGGGAGCTGTTTTTT. It specifies CATSDLEVTGELFF.

The CDR3 bases are TGTGCCAGCACCGTCTCCGGGAGGGACAGGTACTACGAGCAGTACTTC. It translates to CASTVSGRDRYYEQYF. This sequence joins TRBV6-1 and TRBJ2-7; D is perhaps TRBD1 or TRBD2 (8 bases each). The CDR3 loop spans 16 amino acids. Trimming shortened V by 7 bases and J by 3 bases, and 22 bases separated the two germline ends. The germline gives CDR1 MNHNS, CDR2 SASEGT.

This chain connects TRBV18 to TRBJ2-7; D is possibly TRBD2 (5 bases). The V gene lost 0 bases and the J gene lost 6 bases, with 15 bases spanning the gap. The CDR3 extends over 15 amino acids. The V gene's germline CDR1 is KGHSH and CDR2 LQKENI. The CDR3 here is CASSPPLSRGAEQYF. CDR3 DNA: TGTGCCAGCTCACCACCGCTGTCCCGGGGAGCCGAGCAGTACTTC.

The chain links TRBV15 to TRBJ1-2; no clear D. Trimming took off 3 bases at V and 7 bases at J, with 12 bases between the two ends. The germline gives CDR1 LNHNV, CDR2 YYDKDF (reference sequence). The length of the CDR3 is 13 residues. The CDR3 spells CATSRDLGSGYTF. DNA of the CDR3: TGTGCCACCAGCAGGGATCTGGGTAGTGGCTACACCTTC.

The V gene is TRBV29-1, the J gene TRBJ2-7; D is possibly TRBD2 (5 bases). In germline, CDR1 is SQVTM, CDR2 ANQGSEA. V lost 1 base to trimming and J lost 6 bases, with 10 bases between them. The CDR3 length is 12 residues. CDR3 amino acids: CSVEVVGSEQYF. The CDR3 nucleotides read TGCAGCGTTGAAGTGGTGGGGAGCGAGCAGTACTTC.

The chain carries TRBV6-2 or TRBV6-3 and TRBJ1-2; TRBD1 might be the D (5 bases). V gave up 1 base and J gave up 4 bases, with 10 bases separating them. Germline V CDR1 and CDR2: MNHEY, SVGEGT. The CDR3 has 14 residues. This CDR3 is CASSYWDQSYGYTF. CDR3 in DNA: TGTGCCAGCAGTTACTGGGACCAGAGCTATGGCTACACCTTC.

This clonotype was seen ten or more times. The chain is built from TRBV5-1 and TRBJ2-7; the match to TRBD1 covers 10 bases. The V segment lost 0 bases and the J segment 2 bases; nucleotides outside the gene matches: 2. This CDR3 is 15 amino acids long. Germline CDR1 reads SGHRS; CDR2 reads YFSETQ. For the CDR3, the DNA is TGCGCCAGCAGCTTGGCGGGACAGGGGACCTACGAGCAGTACTTC. It codes for CASSLAGQGTYEQYF.